What follows describes a single T cell receptor (beta chain). The target antigen is unknown. The data originate from a study of CD8 T cells in Susac syndrome. Study-level findings and limits: In its TCR sequencing and HLA analysis, the study acknowledged that the number of individuals was relatively small.

After extraction with the RNeasy kit, roughly 0.45 to 1 ug of the RNA was reverse transcribed using random hexamers. The method of amplification for TCR beta CDR3 was immunoSEQ multiplex PCR, covering 54 Vbeta and 13 Jbeta. TCRdb itself ran the immunoSEQ multiplex PCR reads through MiXCR, one entry per CDR3 protein. In the table there are approximately 120,000 distinct CDR3 sequences, under 95% of which are singletons. Deletions cut 3 bases from V and 5 bases from J, with 8 bases between. This CDR3 comprises 14 residues. Germline loops: CDR1 SGHVS, CDR2 FNYEAQ. From blood CD8+ and CD4+ T cells, TCR beta sequences were generated.

The V and J genes are TRBV7-6 and TRBJ2-6; D gene ambiguous. The material sequenced was CD8+ T cells from PBMCs. This TCR was sampled from a human donor with multiple sclerosis. The CDR3 nucleotides read TGTGCCAGCAGCTTCAATACGAGGGCCAACGTCCTGACTTTC. Protein product: CASSFNTRANVLTF.